The 30 T cell receptor beta chains given below trace back to one sample, sequenced in a study of blood T cells in healthy people across ages. Alongside a J-beta primer mix, a sample-barcoded 5' primer served in a second PCR lasting about 7 to 12 cycles. One entry per CDR3 protein, called by TCRdb with MiXCR from the 5' RACE reads. The repertoire includes about 620,000 distinct CDR3 sequences, 45% to 60% of them detected once, and roughly 13% sits in the top ten. Sequenced input: blood. The receptors were sampled from a woman older than 75 in good health.

This clonotype has only a few counts. The chain employs TRBV5-6 and TRBJ2-7; D unresolved. CDR1 SGHDT and CDR2 YYEEEE come from the germline V gene. V shed 5 bases and J shed 7 bases, with 19 bases lying between them. The CDR3 sequence is 14 residues long. CDR3 loop: CASRGSRAANEQYF. Here the CDR3 DNA reads TGTGCCAGCAGAGGCTCTCGGGCAGCGAATGAGCAGTACTTC. Full variable domain (rest looked up from reference TRBV5-6 and TRBJ2-7): DAGVTQSPTHLIKTRGQQVTLRCSPKSGHDTVSWYQQALGQGPQFIFQYYEEEERQRGNFPDRFSGHQFPNYSSELNVNALLLGDSALYLCASRGSRAANEQYFGPGTRLTVT.

Concerning this clonotype: A much more abundant neighbour one base away suggests this may be a read error. The CDR3 bases are TGCGCCAGCAGCCGAGATCTCGCAGGGAGGTCCTACGAGCAGTACTTC. This codes for CASSRDLAGRSYEQYF. The V call is TRBV4-1, the J call TRBJ2-7, with D maybe TRBD2 (6 bases). Germline V gene lookup returns CDR1 MGHRA and CDR2 YSYEKL. This CDR3 has 16 amino acids. The germline V and J ends were trimmed by 4 bases and 1 base, with 17 bases remaining between them.

The chain is built from TRBV28 and TRBJ2-2; D call uncertain. The CDR3 totals 13 residues. V lost 6 bases, J lost 9 bases, and 14 bases lay in between. CDR1 is MDHEN and CDR2 is SYDVKM in the germline V gene. CDR3 sequence: CASSLGWQWELFF. CDR3 coding DNA: TGTGCCAGCAGCCTCGGATGGCAGTGGGAGCTGTTTTTT.

This clonotype was counted a few times. This chain links TRBV27 with TRBJ2-3; no clear D. Trimming pared 2 bases from V and 0 bases from J, leaving 12 bases between. Germline assignment: CDR1 MNHEY and CDR2 SMNVEV (reference sequence). This CDR3 is built from 16 residues. The CDR3 sequence: CASSLGGRASTDTQYF. The CDR3 region has the DNA TGTGCCAGCAGTTTAGGTGGCAGAGCTAGCACAGATACGCAGTATTTT.

A remark on this clonotype: A single base separates this from a much larger clone, so it may be a read error. This chain uses TRBV20-1 with TRBJ2-3, with a tentative D call TRBD2 (6 bases). This CDR3 has 14 residues. V was clipped by 2 bases and J by 2 bases, with 11 bases between them. CDR1 DFQATT and CDR2 SNEGSKA come from the germline V gene (reference sequence). The DNA for the CDR3 is TGCAGTGCTAGAACTAGCTGGGACACAGATACGCAGTATTTT. It translates to CSARTSWDTDTQYF.

This chain connects TRBV20-1 to TRBJ2-2; 13 bases map to TRBD2. Germline V CDR1 and CDR2: DFQATT, SNEGSKA (reference sequence). After removal of 5 bases from V and 4 bases from J, the junction contained 7 bases not matched to a gene. There are 16 residues in the CDR3. The CDR3 here is CSAPGLAGAGTGELFF. The CDR3 DNA reads TGCAGTGCTCCCGGACTAGCGGGAGCCGGCACCGGGGAGCTGTTTTTT.

The V call is TRBV29-1, the J call TRBJ2-5; D is perhaps TRBD1 (6 bases). The V end lost 8 bases, the J end lost 11 bases, and 18 bases lay between the germline ends. Germline-derived CDR1 and CDR2 are SQVTM and ANQGSEA. The CDR3 totals 11 residues. In DNA form, the CDR3 reads TGCAGCTCGTTTGAAGGGGGAGAGCAGTACTTC. This encodes CSSFEGGEQYF. Variable domain in full (rest from reference TRBV29-1 and TRBJ2-5): SAVISQKPSRDICQRGTSLTIQCQVDSQVTMMFWYRQQPGQSLTLIATANQGSEATYESGFVIDKFPISRPNLTFSTLTVSNMSPEDSSIYLCSSFEGGEQYFGPGTRLLVL.

Turning to this clonotype: A much larger clone differs from this one at a single base, so this may be a read error. The rearrangement links TRBV20-1 to TRBJ2-7; TRBD2 agrees at 9 bases. CDR3 length equals 12 residues. Germline lookup yields CDR1 DFQATT and CDR2 SNEGSKA (reference sequence). The CDR3 spells CGQRAGGYEQYF. DNA for the CDR3: TGCGGACAACGAGCGGGAGGCTACGAGCAGTACTTC.

About this clonotype itself: Since a much larger clone is just one base distant, this may be a read error. The chain is built from TRBV29-1 and TRBJ1-2, with a possible D match to TRBD1 (5 bases). The CDR3 covers 13 residues. Germline CDR1 and CDR2: SQVTM and ANQGSEA. Trimming pared 4 bases from V and 2 bases from J, leaving 11 bases between. The CDR3 spells CSVVYRRNYGYTF. The CDR3 nucleotides are TGCAGCGTTGTGTACAGGAGGAACTATGGCTACACCTTC.

This clonotype was detected a few times. The rearrangement links TRBV28 to TRBJ1-5; the D gene is possibly TRBD1 (6 bases). This CDR3 spans 18 amino acids. Germline V gives CDR1 MDHEN, CDR2 SYDVKM. Trimming removed 3 bases at V and 0 bases at J, with 18 bases between. This chain's CDR3 is CASSFLGGGDYSNQPQHF. In DNA form, the CDR3 reads TGTGCCAGCAGTTTTCTGGGAGGGGGAGACTATAGCAATCAGCCCCAGCATTTT.

Regarding this clonotype: One end of the junction is discordant with germline, which a read error may explain. The V and J genes are TRBV12-3 or TRBV12-4 and TRBJ2-3; possibly TRBD2 for D (5 bases). This CDR3 region has 16 residues. CDR3 sequence (DNA): TGTGCCAGCAGTATGAGGGTTAGCGTGAGAAAAGATACTCAGTATTTT. It codes for CASSMRVSVRKDTQYF.

Many counts were recorded for this clonotype. This chain links TRBV20-1 with TRBJ2-3; perhaps TRBD2 as D (6 bases). The germline gives CDR1 DFQATT, CDR2 SNEGSKA (reference sequence). The CDR3 is 15 amino acids. Trimming pared 0 bases from V and 4 bases from J, leaving 14 bases between. The CDR3 is CSARDRRTKADTQYF. The DNA of the CDR3 is TGCAGTGCTAGAGATCGGAGGACTAAGGCAGATACGCAGTATTTT.

A word on this clonotype: A much larger clone lies one base from this, so it may be a read error. V is TRBV5-1 and J is TRBJ2-5; unclear D gene. CDR3 length: 11 residues. CDR1 and CDR2 from the germline V gene are SGHRS and YFSETQ. V dropped 4 bases and J dropped 11 bases, with 12 bases sitting between them. CDR3 sequence: CASSVSDEQYF. DNA for the CDR3: TGCGCCAGCAGCGTGTCGGATGAGCAGTACTTC. Using reference TRBV5-1 and TRBJ2-5 for the parts outside the CDR3, the full variable domain is KAGVTQTPRYLIKTRGQQVTLSCSPISGHRSVSWYQQTPGQGLQFLFEYFSETQRNKGNFPGRFSGRQFSNSRSEMNVSTLELGDSALYLCASSVSDEQYFGPGTRLLVL.

This chain uses TRBV12-3 or TRBV12-4 with TRBJ2-1; TRBD1 might be the D (6 bases). V was clipped by 6 bases and J by 6 bases, with 15 bases between them. The CDR3 is 14 residues long. The CDR3: CASSLRGPSNEQFF. CDR3 nucleotides: TGTGCCAGCAGCCTCAGGGGACCTTCCAATGAGCAGTTCTTC.

The rearrangement joins TRBV15 to TRBJ2-1; TRBD1 or TRBD2 may be the D gene (7 bases each). Germline-derived CDR1 and CDR2 are LNHNV and YYDKDF (reference sequence). The CDR3 is 16 amino acids. The V end lost 1 base, the J end lost 4 bases, and 14 bases lay between the germline ends. The CDR3 region is CATSRGGRGPYNEQFF. DNA for the CDR3: TGTGCCACCAGCAGAGGTGGGAGGGGGCCTTACAATGAGCAGTTCTTC.

The J gene is TRBJ1-2, the V gene TRBV5-1, with D unclear. The V end was cut by 0 bases, the J end by 4 bases, with 10 bases between. The CDR3 consists of 14 residues. Per germline, CDR1 SGHRS and CDR2 YFSETQ. CDR3 amino acids: CASSLEQPSYGYTF. The CDR3 DNA follows: TGCGCCAGCAGCTTGGAACAGCCAAGCTATGGCTACACCTTC. Based on the CDR3 plus reference TRBV5-1 and TRBJ1-2, the full variable domain is KAGVTQTPRYLIKTRGQQVTLSCSPISGHRSVSWYQQTPGQGLQFLFEYFSETQRNKGNFPGRFSGRQFSNSRSEMNVSTLELGDSALYLCASSLEQPSYGYTFGSGTRLTVV.

The chain combines TRBV10-3 with TRBJ1-2; D unclear. The germline V gene encodes CDR1 ENHRY and CDR2 SYGVKD. CDR3 length equals 13 residues. Trimming shortened V by 2 bases and J by 5 bases, and 9 bases separated the two germline ends. The CDR3 here is CAISEEQFYGYTF. In DNA form, the CDR3 reads TGTGCCATCAGTGAGGAACAGTTTTATGGCTACACCTTC.

Only one count was recorded for this clonotype. The J gene is TRBJ2-5, the V gene TRBV2; no firm D call. TRBJ2-7 matches the DNA end more closely, so the J call is doubtful. Germline CDR1 reads SNHLY; CDR2 reads FYNNEI. The CDR3 loop spans 15 amino acids. The DNA for the CDR3 is TGTGCCAGCAGTGATCCCGCTGGCAGCACCTACGAGCAGTACTTC. It is translated as CASSDPAGSTYEQYF.

As regards this clonotype: The junction shows a germline mismatch at one end, possibly a read error. The chain combines TRBV5-1 with TRBJ1-2; D gene uncertain. CDR3 length: 14 amino acids. From germline, CDR1 is SGHRS and CDR2 YFSETQ. CDR3 loop: CASSPGNGGYGHTF. The DNA for the CDR3 is TGCGCCAGCAGCCCGGGAAACGGAGGCTATGGCCACACCTTC.

The V and J genes are TRBV2 and TRBJ2-2; D is ambiguous. Germline V gene sequence: CDR1 SNHLY, CDR2 FYNNEI. CDR3 length: 13 residues. The V end was cut by 4 bases, the J end by 0 bases, with 3 bases between. This chain's CDR3 is CASSVPNTGELFF. The DNA of the CDR3 is TGTGCCAGCAGTGTACCGAACACCGGGGAGCTGTTTTTT.

This clonotype was recorded at least ten times. This chain connects TRBV7-6 to TRBJ1-1; D remains unclear. The CDR3 loop spans 14 amino acids. Between the trimmed V and J ends, which lost 2 bases and 1 base, there was a span of 8 bases. Germline V gene sequence: CDR1 SGHVS, CDR2 FNYEAQ. CDR3 region: CASSLTEGNTEAFF. DNA of the CDR3: TGTGCCAGCAGCTTAACAGAGGGGAACACTGAAGCTTTCTTT.

This chain links TRBV7-6 with TRBJ1-4; D is unclear. CDR3 length: 13 amino acids. Germline loops: CDR1 SGHVS, CDR2 FNYEAQ. Trimming left V 4 bases short and J 8 bases short, with 11 bases between. The CDR3 sequence: CASSSGPREKLFF. CDR3 sequence (DNA): TGTGCCAGCAGCTCAGGACCGAGGGAAAAACTGTTTTTT.

The rearrangement uses TRBV9 and TRBJ2-1; D gene unclear. The CDR3 sequence is 14 residues long. The ends were cut back, 4 bases at V and 5 bases at J, with 13 bases in the middle. Germline V CDR1 and CDR2: SGDLS, YYNGEE. The CDR3 DNA reads as TGTGCCAGCAGCCCCCAGGACCGCCACAATGAGCAGTTCTTC. Its protein is CASSPQDRHNEQFF.

The chain employs TRBV20-1 and TRBJ2-5; D ambiguous. This CDR3 has 13 amino acids. The germline CDR1 and CDR2 sequences are DFQATT and SNEGSKA (reference sequence). V lost 1 base and J lost 11, with 17 bases in between. In nucleotides, the CDR3 is TGCAGTGCTAGAGTAGGGCTCTACAATGAGCAGTACTTC. It is translated as CSARVGLYNEQYF.

This clonotype was found many times. V is TRBV5-1 and J is TRBJ2-1; D gene uncertain. With 4 bases removed from V and 1 base from J, the gap between germline ends came to 12 bases. The CDR3 consists of 15 residues. CDR1 and CDR2 from the germline V gene are SGHRS and YFSETQ. The CDR3 DNA sequence: TGCGCCAGCAGCGTACCTTCCGGGTCCTACAATGAGCAGTTCTTC. This translates into CASSVPSGSYNEQFF.

V gene TRBV7-2 combines with J gene TRBJ2-5; a possible D gene is TRBD2 (6 bases). Germline V gives CDR1 SGHTA, CDR2 FQGNSA. The CDR3 has 16 residues. Deletions cut 5 bases from V and 5 bases from J, with 21 bases between. The CDR3 loop is CASSPSGGRGLETQYF. CDR3 sequence (DNA): TGTGCCAGCAGCCCATCCGGTGGTCGGGGGTTGGAGACCCAGTACTTC.

As concerns this clonotype: A read error may explain this, as a much larger clone is one base away. The chain uses TRBV15 and TRBJ1-1, with D hard to call. The CDR3 extends over 14 amino acids. Germline V CDR1 and CDR2: LNHNV, YYDKDF (reference sequence). V lost 6 bases to trimming and J lost 3 bases, with 14 bases between them. The CDR3 spells CATSRLIEDTEAFF. CDR3 DNA sequence: TGTGCCACCAGTAGGTTGATCGAGGACACTGAAGCTTTCTTT.

This clonotype was observed a single time. This chain joins TRBV15 and TRBJ1-2; possible D gene TRBD1, 6 bases. The CDR3 runs 14 residues. Germline CDR1 is LNHNV and CDR2 is YYDKDF (reference sequence). The ends were cut back, 3 bases at V and 7 bases at J, with 15 bases in the middle. The CDR3 is CATSSRRDIIGYTF. The CDR3 bases are TGTGCCACCAGCAGCCGCCGGGACATTATTGGCTACACCTTC.

This clonotype has at least ten counts. V gene TRBV4-2 combines with J gene TRBJ1-2, with D perhaps TRBD1 (5 bases). CDR3 length equals 15 residues. Trimming shortened V by 4 bases and J by 4 bases, and 16 bases separated the two germline ends. Germline V gene lookup returns CDR1 LGHNA and CDR2 YNFKEQ. This chain's CDR3 is CASSREDNRPYGYTF. The CDR3 DNA sequence: TGTGCCAGCAGCCGGGAGGACAACCGACCCTATGGCTACACCTTC.

With respect to this clonotype: This may arise from a read error, as a much more abundant clone is one base away. The CDR3 end shows no conserved phenylalanine or tryptophan, and so a read error is likely. The chain uses TRBV28 and TRBJ2-3; 7 nucleotides align to TRBD2. V lost 8 bases to trimming and J lost 2 bases; unmatched junction nucleotides: 7. The germline V gene has CDR1 MDHEN and CDR2 SYDVKM. The CDR3 is 14 amino acids. The CDR3 region is CASSSGGATDTQYV. The CDR3 bases are TGTGCCAGCTCTAGCGGCGGGGCCACAGATACGCAGTATGTT.